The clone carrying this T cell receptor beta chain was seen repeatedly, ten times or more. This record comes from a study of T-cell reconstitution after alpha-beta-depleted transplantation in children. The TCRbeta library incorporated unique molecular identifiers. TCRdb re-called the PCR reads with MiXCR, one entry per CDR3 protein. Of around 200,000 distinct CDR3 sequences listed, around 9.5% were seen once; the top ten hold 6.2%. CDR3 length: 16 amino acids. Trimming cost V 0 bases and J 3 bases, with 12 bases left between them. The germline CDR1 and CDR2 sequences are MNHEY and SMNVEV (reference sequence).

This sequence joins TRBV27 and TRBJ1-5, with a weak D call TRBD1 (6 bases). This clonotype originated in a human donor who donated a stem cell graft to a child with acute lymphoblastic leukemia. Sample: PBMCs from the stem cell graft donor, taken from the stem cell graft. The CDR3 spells CASSLSAGDINQPQHF. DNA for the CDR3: TGTGCCAGCAGTTTATCGGCAGGGGATATCAATCAGCCCCAGCATTTT.